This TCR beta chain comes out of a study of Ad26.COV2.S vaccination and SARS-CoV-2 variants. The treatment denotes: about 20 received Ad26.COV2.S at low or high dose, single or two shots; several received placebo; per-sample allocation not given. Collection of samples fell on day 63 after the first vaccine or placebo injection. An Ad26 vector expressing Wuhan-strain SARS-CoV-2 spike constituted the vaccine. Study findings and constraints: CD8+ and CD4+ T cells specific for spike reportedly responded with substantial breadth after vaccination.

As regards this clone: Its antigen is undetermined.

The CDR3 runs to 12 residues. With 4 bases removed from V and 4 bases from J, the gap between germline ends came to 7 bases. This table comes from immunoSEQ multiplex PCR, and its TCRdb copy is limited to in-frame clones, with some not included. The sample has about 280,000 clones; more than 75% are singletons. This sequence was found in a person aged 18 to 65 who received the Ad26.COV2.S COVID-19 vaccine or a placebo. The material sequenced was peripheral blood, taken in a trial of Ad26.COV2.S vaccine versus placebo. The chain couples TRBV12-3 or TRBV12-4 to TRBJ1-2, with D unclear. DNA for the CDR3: TGTGCCAGCAGTTCGTACTTCTATGGCTACACCTTC. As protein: CASSSYFYGYTF.